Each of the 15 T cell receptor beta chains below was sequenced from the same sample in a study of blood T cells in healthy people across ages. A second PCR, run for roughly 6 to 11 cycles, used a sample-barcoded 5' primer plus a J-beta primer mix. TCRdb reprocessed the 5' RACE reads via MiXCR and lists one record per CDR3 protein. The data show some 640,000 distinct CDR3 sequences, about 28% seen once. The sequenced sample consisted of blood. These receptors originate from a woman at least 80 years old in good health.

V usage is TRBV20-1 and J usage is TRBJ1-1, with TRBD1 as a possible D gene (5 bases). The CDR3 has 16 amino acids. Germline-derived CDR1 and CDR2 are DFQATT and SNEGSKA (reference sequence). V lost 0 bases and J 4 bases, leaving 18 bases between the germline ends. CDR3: CSARDPGKGSGTEAFF. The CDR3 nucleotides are TGCAGTGCTAGAGATCCCGGTAAGGGGTCGGGCACTGAAGCTTTCTTT.

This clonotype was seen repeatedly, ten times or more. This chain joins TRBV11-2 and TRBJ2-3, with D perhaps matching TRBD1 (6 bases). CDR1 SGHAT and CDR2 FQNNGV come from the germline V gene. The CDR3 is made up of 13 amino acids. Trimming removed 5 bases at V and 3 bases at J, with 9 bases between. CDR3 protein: CASSAGVTDTQYF. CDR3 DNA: TGTGCCAGCAGCGCAGGGGTAACAGATACGCAGTATTTT.

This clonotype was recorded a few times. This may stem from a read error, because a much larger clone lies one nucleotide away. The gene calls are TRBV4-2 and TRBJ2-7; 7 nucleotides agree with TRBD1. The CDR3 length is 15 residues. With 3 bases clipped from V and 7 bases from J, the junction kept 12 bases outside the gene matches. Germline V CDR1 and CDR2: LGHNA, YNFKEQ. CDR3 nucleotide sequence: TGTGCCAGCAGCCAGGGGACAGTTGGGGACAATGAGCAGTACTTC. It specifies CASSQGTVGDNEQYF.

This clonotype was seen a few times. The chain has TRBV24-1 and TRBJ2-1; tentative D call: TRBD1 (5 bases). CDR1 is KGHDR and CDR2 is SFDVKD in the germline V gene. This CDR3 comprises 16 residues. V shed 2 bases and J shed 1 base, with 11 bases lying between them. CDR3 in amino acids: CATSDSTPGSYNEQFF. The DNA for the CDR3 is TGTGCCACCAGTGATTCCACCCCAGGGTCCTACAATGAGCAGTTCTTC.

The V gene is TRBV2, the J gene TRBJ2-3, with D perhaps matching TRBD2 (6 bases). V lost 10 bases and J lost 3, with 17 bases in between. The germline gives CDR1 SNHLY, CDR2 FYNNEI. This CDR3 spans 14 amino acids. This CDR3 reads CAIDGAGGTDTQYF. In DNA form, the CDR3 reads TGTGCCATCGACGGGGCCGGGGGAACAGATACGCAGTATTTT.

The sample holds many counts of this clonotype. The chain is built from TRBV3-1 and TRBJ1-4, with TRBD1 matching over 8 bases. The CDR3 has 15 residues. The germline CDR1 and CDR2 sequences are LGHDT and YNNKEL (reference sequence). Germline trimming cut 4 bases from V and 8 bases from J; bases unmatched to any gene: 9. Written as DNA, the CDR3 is TGTGCCAGCAGCCTACGACAGGGGATCGGGGAAAAACTGTTTTTT. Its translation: CASSLRQGIGEKLFF. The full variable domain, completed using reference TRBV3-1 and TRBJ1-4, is DTAVSQTPKYLVTQMGNDKSIKCEQNLGHDTMYWYKQDSKKFLKIMFSYNNKELIINETVPNRFSPKSPDKAHLNLHINSLELGDSAVYFCASSLRQGIGEKLFFGSGTQLSVL.

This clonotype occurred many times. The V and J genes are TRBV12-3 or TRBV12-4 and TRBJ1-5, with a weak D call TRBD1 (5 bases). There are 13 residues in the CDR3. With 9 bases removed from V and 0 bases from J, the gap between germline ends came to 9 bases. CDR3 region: CASGTVSNQPQHF. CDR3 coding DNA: TGTGCCAGTGGGACGGTTAGCAATCAGCCCCAGCATTTT.

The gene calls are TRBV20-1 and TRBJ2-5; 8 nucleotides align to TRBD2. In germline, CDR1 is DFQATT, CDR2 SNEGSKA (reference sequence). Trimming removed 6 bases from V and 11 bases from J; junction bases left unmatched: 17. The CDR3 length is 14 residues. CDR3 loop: CSAPLGLAYGEQYF. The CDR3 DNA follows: TGCAGTGCCCCATTAGGACTAGCTTACGGTGAGCAGTACTTC.

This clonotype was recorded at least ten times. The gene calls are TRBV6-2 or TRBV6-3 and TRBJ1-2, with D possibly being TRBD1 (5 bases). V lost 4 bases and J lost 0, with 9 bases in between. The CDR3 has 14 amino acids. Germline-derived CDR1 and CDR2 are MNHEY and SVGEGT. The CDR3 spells CASSFPGANYGYTF. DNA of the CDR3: TGTGCCAGCAGTTTCCCGGGGGCTAACTATGGCTACACCTTC.

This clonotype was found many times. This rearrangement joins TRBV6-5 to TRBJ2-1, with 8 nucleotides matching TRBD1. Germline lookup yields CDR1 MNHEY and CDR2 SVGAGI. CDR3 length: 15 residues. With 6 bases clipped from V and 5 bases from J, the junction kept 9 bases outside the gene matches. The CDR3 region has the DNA TGTGCCAGCAGCCGACAGGGGAGGCTAAACAATGAGCAGTTCTTC. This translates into CASSRQGRLNNEQFF.

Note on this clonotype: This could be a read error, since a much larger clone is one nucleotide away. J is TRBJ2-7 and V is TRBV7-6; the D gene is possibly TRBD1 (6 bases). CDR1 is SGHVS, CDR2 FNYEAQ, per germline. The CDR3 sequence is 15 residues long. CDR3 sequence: CAGSSQSGTPYEQYF. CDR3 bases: TGTGCCGGCAGCTCTCAATCCGGGACACCGTACGAGCAGTACTTC.

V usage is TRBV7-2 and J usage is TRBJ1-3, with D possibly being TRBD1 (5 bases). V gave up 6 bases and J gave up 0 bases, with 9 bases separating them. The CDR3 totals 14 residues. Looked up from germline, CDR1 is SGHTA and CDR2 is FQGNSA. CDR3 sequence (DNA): TGTGCCAGCAGACGGGACGCCTCTGGAAACACCATATATTTT. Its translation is CASRRDASGNTIYF.

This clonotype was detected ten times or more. The DNA of the CDR3 is TGTGCCAGCACCTACGGGAGATCCTACGAGCAGTACTTC. As protein: CASTYGRSYEQYF. The rearrangement links TRBV7-2 to TRBJ2-7; D perhaps matches TRBD2 (6 bases). There are 13 residues in the CDR3. The V gene lost 7 bases and the J gene lost 1 base, with 11 bases spanning the gap. Germline lookup yields CDR1 SGHTA and CDR2 FQGNSA.

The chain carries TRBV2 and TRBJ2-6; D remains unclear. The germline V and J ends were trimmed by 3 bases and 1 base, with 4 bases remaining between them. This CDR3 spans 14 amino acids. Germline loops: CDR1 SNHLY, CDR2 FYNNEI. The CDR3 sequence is CASSDGSGANVLTF. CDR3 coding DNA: TGTGCCAGCAGTGATGGGTCTGGGGCCAACGTCCTGACTTTC.

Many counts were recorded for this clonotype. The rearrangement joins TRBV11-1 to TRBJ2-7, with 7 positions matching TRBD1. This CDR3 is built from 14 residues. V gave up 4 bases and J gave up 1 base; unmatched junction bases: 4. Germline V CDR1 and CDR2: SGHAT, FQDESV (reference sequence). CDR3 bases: TGTGCCAGCAGCTCCTACAGGGGTTCCTACGAGCAGTACTTC. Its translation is CASSSYRGSYEQYF. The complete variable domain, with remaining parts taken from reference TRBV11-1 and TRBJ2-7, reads EAEVAQSPRYKITEKSQAVAFWCDPISGHATLYWYRQILGQGPELLVQFQDESVVDDSQLPKDRFSAERLKGVDSTLKIQPAELGDSAMYLCASSSYRGSYEQYFGPGTRLTVT.